These 23 T cell receptor beta chains were all obtained from the same sample, sequenced in a study of blood T cell repertoires in COVID-19. Repertoires were generated with immunoSEQ multiplex PCR, while TCRdb's copy carries only in-frame clones and drops some. Among approximately 60,000 clones, roughly four fifths were seen once, and the ten largest hold more than 12%. Sequencing was carried out using peripheral blood. These receptors were obtained from a man aged 80 or over with acute or convalescent COVID-19.

As DNA, the CDR3 is TGCGCCAGCAGCTTCGACAGAATATCCTACGAGCAGTACTTC. It is translated as CASSFDRISYEQYF. V is TRBV5-1 and J is TRBJ2-7, with D possibly TRBD1 on 5 matching bases. The V end lost 2 bases, the J end lost 1 base, and 10 bases lay between the germline ends. From germline, CDR1 is SGHRS and CDR2 YFSETQ. This CDR3 is built from 14 residues.

The gene calls are TRBV5-1 and TRBJ1-2; a weak D match, TRBD1 (5 bases). Germline values: CDR1 SGHRS, CDR2 YFSETQ. CDR3 length equals 13 residues. Trimming took 4 bases from V and 3 from J, leaving 10 bases between them. The DNA for the CDR3 is TGCGCCAGCAGCCTTCAGACAGACTATGGCTACACCTTC. Its translation is CASSLQTDYGYTF.

The V and J genes are TRBV12-3 or TRBV12-4 and TRBJ1-1; unclear D gene. CDR3 length: 11 residues. Trimming took off 3 bases at V and 7 bases at J, with 6 bases between the two ends. The CDR3 is CASSFLSEAFF. The CDR3 DNA sequence: TGTGCCAGCAGTTTTCTCAGTGAAGCTTTCTTT.

This chain uses TRBV2 with TRBJ1-6, with D tentatively TRBD1 (6 bases). CDR1 is SNHLY, CDR2 FYNNEI, per germline. The CDR3 loop spans 16 amino acids. Trimming removed 5 bases from V and 7 bases from J, with 18 bases in between. The CDR3 sequence: CASSSRGTKGNSPLHF. CDR3 DNA: TGTGCCAGCAGTTCCAGGGGAACAAAGGGCAATTCACCCCTCCACTTT.

The gene calls are TRBV6-4 and TRBJ2-3; tentative D call: TRBD1 (6 bases). This CDR3 spans 15 amino acids. The ends were cut back, 6 bases at V and 0 bases at J, with 13 bases in the middle. Germline CDR1 is MRHNA and CDR2 is SNTAGT. Here the CDR3 reads CASSPGQSSTDTQYF. CDR3 coding DNA: TGTGCCAGCAGCCCGGGACAAAGTAGCACAGATACGCAGTATTTT.

The genes are TRBV6-7 and TRBJ2-7; D is unclear. TRBV6-7 is identified as an open reading frame with a role that is uncertain. V was trimmed by 2 bases and J by 4 bases, leaving 9 bases between them. The CDR3 consists of 13 residues. CDR3 residues: CASSYPPLYEQYF. CDR3 DNA sequence: TGTGCCAGCAGTTACCCTCCACTTTACGAGCAGTACTTC.

The rearrangement links TRBV5-1 to TRBJ2-2; unclear D gene. V shed 0 bases and J shed 10 bases, with 10 bases lying between them. The CDR3 runs to 13 residues. Looked up from germline, CDR1 is SGHRS and CDR2 is YFSETQ. The CDR3 loop is CASSLAVVSELFF. In DNA, the CDR3 is TGCGCCAGCAGCTTGGCCGTAGTGTCGGAGCTGTTTTTT.

This chain connects TRBV6-2 or TRBV6-3 to TRBJ1-2; perhaps TRBD1 as D (6 bases). The CDR3 totals 14 residues. Germline V gene sequence: CDR1 MNHEY, CDR2 SVGEGT. Trimming removed 5 bases at V and 0 bases at J, with 10 bases between. The CDR3 DNA is TGTGCCAGCAGTAACACAGGGTCTAACTATGGCTACACCTTC. This encodes CASSNTGSNYGYTF.

This clone was picked up a small number of times. V gene TRBV10-3 combines with J gene TRBJ1-1, with 9 bases lining up with TRBD1. Germline values: CDR1 ENHRY, CDR2 SYGVKD. Trimming cost V 6 bases and J 5 bases; bases outside gene matches: 10. The CDR3 extends over 15 amino acids. The CDR3 region is CAIRGTGRRLTEAFF. The CDR3 nucleotides read TGTGCCATCAGGGGGACAGGGCGGCGGTTGACTGAAGCTTTCTTT.

The sample holds many counts of this clone. The rearrangement joins TRBV2 to TRBJ2-1; a weak D match, TRBD2 (7 bases). V shed 8 bases and J shed 4 bases, with 18 bases lying between them. CDR3 length equals 15 residues. The germline V gene has CDR1 SNHLY and CDR2 FYNNEI. In nucleotides, the CDR3 is TGTGCCAGCCAAAACGCGGGGGCTCAGTACAATGAGCAGTTCTTC. It codes for CASQNAGAQYNEQFF.

The V and J genes are TRBV9 and TRBJ2-5; 14 nucleotides agree with TRBD2. Germline loops: CDR1 SGDLS, CDR2 YYNGEE. J lost 5 bases, V lost 3 bases, and 12 bases had no gene match. This CDR3 is built from 18 residues. CDR3 sequence reads: CASSARPGLAGDIETQYF. The CDR3 DNA reads as TGTGCCAGCAGCGCAAGGCCGGGACTAGCGGGGGACATCGAGACCCAGTACTTC.

The rearrangement joins TRBV10-2 to TRBJ2-3; the D gene is possibly TRBD1 (7 bases). This CDR3 is built from 16 residues. The germline V and J ends were trimmed by 6 bases and 3 bases, with 19 bases remaining between them. From germline, CDR1 is WSHSY and CDR2 SAAADI. The CDR3 loop is CASSPDREGRTDTQYF. The CDR3 bases are TGCGCCAGCAGCCCTGACAGGGAAGGGAGGACAGATACGCAGTATTTT.

The chain carries TRBV4-1 and TRBJ2-7; 11 bases fit TRBD1. Looked up from germline, CDR1 is MGHRA and CDR2 is YSYEKL. This CDR3 is built from 15 residues. Trimming removed 3 bases from V and 2 bases from J; junction bases left unmatched: 3. The DNA for the CDR3 is TGCGCCAGCAGCCAGCCGGGACAGGGGGCCTACGAGCAGTACTTC. It translates to CASSQPGQGAYEQYF.

CDR3 protein: CASSLRAGGGKLFF. The CDR3 DNA follows: TGTGCCAGCAGCTTGCGGGCAGGGGGAGGAAAACTGTTTTTT. The rearrangement joins TRBV5-6 to TRBJ1-4; 7 positions match TRBD1. The CDR3 is 14 amino acids. J lost 10 bases, V lost 1 base, and 7 bases had no gene match. Germline V CDR1 and CDR2: SGHDT, YYEEEE.

This sequence joins TRBV15 and TRBJ2-7; D not resolved. The CDR3 consists of 12 residues. Germline assignment: CDR1 LNHNV and CDR2 YYDKDF (reference sequence). Trimming pared 0 bases from V and 4 bases from J, leaving 4 bases between. CDR3 region: CATSRDSYEQYF. CDR3 coding DNA: TGTGCCACCAGCAGAGACAGTTACGAGCAGTACTTC. Using reference TRBV15 and TRBJ2-7 for the parts outside the CDR3, the full variable domain is DAMVIQNPRYQVTQFGKPVTLSCSQTLNHNVMYWYQQKSSQAPKLLFHYYDKDFNNEADTPDNFQSRRPNTSFCFLDIRSPGLGDTAMYLCATSRDSYEQYFGPGTRLTVT.

V usage is TRBV19 and J usage is TRBJ2-3; 12 bases line up with TRBD2. V shed 7 bases, J shed 5 bases, and the junction held 4 bases outside the gene matches. Germline assignment: CDR1 LNHDA and CDR2 SQIVND (reference sequence). The CDR3 has 14 amino acids. CDR3 nucleotides: TGTGCCAGTACTAGCGGGGGGGGCGGAGATACGCAGTATTTT. This gives the protein CASTSGGGGDTQYF.

The genes are TRBV10-1 and TRBJ2-2; the match to TRBD1 covers 10 bases. This CDR3 is built from 16 residues. Germline CDR1 reads WNHNN; CDR2 reads SYGVQD (reference sequence). V lost 4 bases and J lost 4; bases outside the gene matches: 6. This CDR3 is CASSALGQGGTGELFF. In nucleotides, the CDR3 is TGCGCCAGCAGTGCTCTTGGACAGGGGGGCACCGGGGAGCTGTTTTTT.

In its sample, this clone was seen a few times. This sequence joins TRBV28 and TRBJ1-2; 7 bases match TRBD1. The CDR3 loop spans 12 amino acids. Germline CDR1 MDHEN, CDR2 SYDVKM. V lost 9 bases, J lost 0 bases, and 1 base stayed unmatched. The CDR3 sequence: CARTGTNYGYTF. In nucleotides, the CDR3 is TGTGCCAGGACAGGGACTAACTATGGCTACACCTTC.

This chain uses TRBV7-9 with TRBJ1-5; possible D gene TRBD1, 5 bases. The germline V gene encodes CDR1 SEHNR and CDR2 FQNEAQ (reference sequence). V was clipped by 5 bases and J by 7 bases, with 15 bases between them. This CDR3 is 14 amino acids long. CDR3 nucleotides: TGTGCCAGCAGCCTCTCCTCGGGGGGGCAGCCCCAGCATTTT. It is translated as CASSLSSGGQPQHF.

This chain links TRBV29-1 with TRBJ1-2; 7 bases are shared with TRBD1. J lost 0 bases, V lost 7 bases, and 17 bases had no gene match. CDR1 and CDR2 (germline): SQVTM, ANQGSEA. The CDR3 is 17 residues long. CDR3 amino acids: CSAGGGPRGQTNYGYTF. CDR3 sequence (DNA): TGCAGCGCTGGAGGGGGTCCAAGGGGACAGACTAACTATGGCTACACCTTC. The variable domain in full, with the rest retrieved from reference TRBV29-1 and TRBJ1-2, is SAVISQKPSRDICQRGTSLTIQCQVDSQVTMMFWYRQQPGQSLTLIATANQGSEATYESGFVIDKFPISRPNLTFSTLTVSNMSPEDSSIYLCSAGGGPRGQTNYGYTFGSGTRLTVV.

The V and J genes are TRBV5-4 and TRBJ2-5; TRBD1 might be the D (6 bases). The length of the CDR3 is 13 residues. V was shortened by 3 bases and J by 5 bases, with 11 bases between the two germline ends. Germline assignment: CDR1 SGHNT and CDR2 YYREEE (reference sequence). The CDR3 sequence is CASSYRDGETQYF. The DNA of the CDR3 is TGTGCCAGCAGCTACAGGGATGGGGAGACCCAGTACTTC. Together with reference TRBV5-4 and TRBJ2-5, the CDR3 gives the full variable domain: ETGVTQSPTHLIKTRGQQVTLRCSSQSGHNTVSWYQQALGQGPQFIFQYYREEENGRGNFPPRFSGLQFPNYSSELNVNALELDDSALYLCASSYRDGETQYFGPGTRLLVL.

This CDR3 reads CASSFQGDEQYF. CDR3 DNA: TGCGCCAGCAGCTTCCAGGGGGACGAGCAGTACTTC. The chain combines TRBV5-1 with TRBJ2-7, with TRBD1 matching 7 bases. The germline CDR1 and CDR2 sequences are SGHRS and YFSETQ. The CDR3 spans 12 residues. V gave up 2 bases and J gave up 5 bases; unmatched junction bases: 1.

The rearrangement links TRBV30 to TRBJ2-7; TRBD2 is a possible D gene (6 bases). This CDR3 is 16 amino acids long. Trimming removed 1 base at V and 3 bases at J, with 19 bases between. CDR1 is GTSNPN and CDR2 is SVGIG in the germline V gene (reference sequence). CDR3 sequence: CAWSAQLGRTNYEQYF. CDR3 bases: TGTGCCTGGAGTGCTCAACTGGGACGGACTAACTACGAGCAGTACTTC.